The table lists the clone carrying this T cell receptor (beta chain) with a few counts. The target antigen is unknown. At one boundary the junction diverges from the germline segment, which might be a read error. Everyone who donated was a healthy bone marrow donor. This sample is part of a study of cytomegalovirus exposure and HLA in healthy donors. The study, taken as a whole, reports: Trimming of TCR beta V- and J-genes showed a link, identified in a later analysis, to a missense DCLRE1C variant. A later analysis found most CMV-associated TCR beta chains apparently HLA-restricted.

The CDR3 runs to 16 residues. Per the germline V gene, CDR1 is MDHEN and CDR2 is SYDVKM. This PCR relied on a set of 60 Vbeta primers and 13 Jbeta primers. TCRdb's table, derived via immunoSEQ multiplex PCR, lists solely in-frame clones and lacks some. The sample shows around 170,000 clones, roughly four fifths of them seen only once. The specimen was PBMCs. The sequence derives from a man aged 35 to 55 in good health and CMV-seronegative. J is TRBJ2-6 and V is TRBV28; weak D call: TRBD2 (6 bases). The CDR3 DNA reads as TGTGCCAGCAGTTTCGGGGGACTCTCTGGGGCCAACGGCCTGACTTTC. This encodes CASSFGGLSGANGLTF.